This TCR beta chain was identified in a study of T cells in Graves' hyperthyroidism and ophthalmopathy. Study overall: Prior to any treatment, at the point of initial diagnosis, peripheral blood was collected.

Diagnosis rested on symptoms, serum thyroxine and TRAb, thyroid ultrasound, and orbital computed tomography. The TCR beta CDR3 regions underwent amplification using RNA transcripts as the source. TCR CDR3 regions were first amplified by RT-PCR with HTBI primers. Via MiXCR, TCRdb re-called the multiplex PCR reads, giving one row per CDR3 protein. The table lists about 480,000 distinct CDR3 sequences, around 24% of them singletons. Study results and limitations: Most thyroid-expanded clonotypes above 0.001 were also found in blood. Prediction of ophthalmopathy progression came a median around 6.5 months pre-onset.

A word on this clonotype: Its antigen is not identified. A much larger clone sits a single nucleotide away, making a read error possible.

CDR1 is SGHNT, CDR2 YYREEE, per germline (reference sequence). V shed 1 base and J shed 4 bases, with 20 bases lying between them. The CDR3 covers 17 residues. The material sequenced was blood. J is TRBJ1-1 and V is TRBV5-4; no clear D. The origin of this receptor is a young woman with Graves' ophthalmopathy. The CDR3 here is CASSLYSGQFFCTEAFF. CDR3 nucleotide sequence: TGTGCCAGCAGCTTGTACTCAGGCCAGTTTTTCTGCACTGAAGCTTTCTTT.